Below, 18 T cell receptor beta chains from the same sample are listed, as sequenced in a study of cytomegalovirus exposure and HLA in healthy donors (TCRdb year 2017). The library came from the immunoSEQ multiplex PCR assay. A mixture of 60 forward primers for TCR Vbeta segments and 13 reverse primers for TCR Jbeta segments was used in the multiplex PCR. Sourced from immuneACCESS, this table was stored by TCRdb with only in-frame sequences that have V and J called. A share of the clones is absent; for the studies checked, an unresolved V gene accounts for under half, and the remainder has no known explanation. Present in this sample are more than 90,000 clones, roughly 80% of which were seen just once. The ten largest clones add up to over 20% of the sample. Sequencing was performed on PBMCs. Receptors originate from a man aged 25 to 40 in good health and CMV-seropositive.

This clone was seen just once. The chain has TRBV30 and TRBJ1-2, with TRBD1 matching 9 bases. CDR3 size: 14 residues. J lost 8 bases, V lost 0 bases, and 7 bases had no gene match. CDR1 and CDR2 (germline): GTSNPN, SVGIG (reference sequence). The CDR3 spells CAWSVTGGVGGYTF. For the CDR3, the DNA is TGTGCCTGGAGTGTAACAGGGGGCGTTGGGGGCTACACCTTC.

The CDR3 loop is CASSPRRTFNTEAFF. CDR3 bases: TGTGCCAGTAGTCCCAGGCGGACATTCAACACTGAAGCTTTCTTT. This chain connects TRBV19 to TRBJ1-1, with D possibly matching TRBD1 (5 bases). This CDR3 spans 15 amino acids. Trimming left V 5 bases short and J 2 bases short, with 15 bases between. Germline V gives CDR1 LNHDA, CDR2 SQIVND (reference sequence).

Only one count was recorded for this clone. This chain uses TRBV4-2 with TRBJ2-7; D unclear. Germline-derived CDR1 and CDR2 are LGHNA and YNFKEQ. V lost 2 bases and J lost 6, with 14 bases in between. The CDR3 runs to 14 residues. CDR3 in amino acids: CASSQSPTETEQYF. CDR3 DNA sequence: TGTGCCAGCAGCCAATCCCCAACAGAGACCGAGCAGTACTTC.

In DNA, the CDR3 is TGTGCCAGCAGTTTTGGCAGAAGCACAGATACGCAGTATTTT. Its translation: CASSFGRSTDTQYF. The chain recombines TRBV6-5 with TRBJ2-3; unclear D gene. This CDR3 region has 14 residues. Deletions cut 4 bases from V and 0 bases from J, with 8 bases between. The germline gives CDR1 MNHEY, CDR2 SVGAGI.

This clone was observed a few times. The rearrangement uses TRBV28 and TRBJ2-7, with 7 bases fitting TRBD1. The germline V gene has CDR1 MDHEN and CDR2 SYDVKM. The J segment lost 4 bases and the V segment lost 4 bases, leaving 19 bases of the junction unmatched. CDR3 length equals 18 residues. CDR3 amino acids: CASSSGGSWGSRHYEQYV. The DNA for the CDR3 is TGTGCCAGCAGTTCAGGGGGTAGCTGGGGATCCCGGCATTACGAGCAGTACGTC.

The V call is TRBV27, the J call TRBJ2-5; 8 positions agree with TRBD2. The V and J ends lost 3 bases and 11 bases, in that order; junction bases with no gene match: 20. CDR1 is MNHEY and CDR2 is SMNVEV in the germline V gene (reference sequence). This CDR3 is built from 17 residues. CDR3 sequence reads: CASSFFPWGGGLGEQYF. CDR3 in DNA: TGTGCCAGCAGTTTTTTTCCTTGGGGCGGGGGGCTAGGGGAGCAGTACTTC.

This chain uses TRBV7-9 with TRBJ1-2; 8 bases are a match to TRBD1. Germline V gene sequence: CDR1 SEHNR, CDR2 FQNEAQ (reference sequence). This CDR3 has 15 amino acids. V trimming: 2 bases; J trimming: 7 bases; junction bases outside the gene matches: 9. This CDR3 is CASSLQGASRGGYTF. The CDR3 nucleotides are TGTGCCAGCAGCTTACAGGGGGCAAGTCGTGGTGGCTACACCTTC.

The chain has TRBV30 and TRBJ1-2; 7 nucleotides agree with TRBD1. The CDR3 spans 17 residues. V lost 3 bases, J lost 2 bases, and 15 bases stayed unmatched. Per the germline V gene, CDR1 is GTSNPN and CDR2 is SVGIG (reference sequence). This CDR3 is CAWRGVLRTGPNYGYTF. CDR3 in DNA: TGTGCCTGGAGGGGGGTATTGCGGACAGGTCCCAACTATGGCTACACCTTC.

The genes are TRBV30 and TRBJ2-2, with D possibly matching TRBD2 (6 bases). Germline CDR1 and CDR2: GTSNPN and SVGIG (reference sequence). The length of the CDR3 is 15 residues. V was pared by 3 bases and J by 4 bases, with 15 bases between. CDR3 sequence: CAWSPGGVLTGELFF. DNA for the CDR3: TGTGCCTGGAGCCCTGGCGGGGTCCTCACCGGGGAGCTGTTTTTT.

The chain links TRBV5-8 to TRBJ1-3; D unclear. V was trimmed by 9 bases and J by 2 bases, leaving 12 bases between them. The CDR3 runs to 13 residues. Per the germline V gene, CDR1 is SGHTS and CDR2 is YDEGEE. The CDR3 nucleotides are TGTGCCACCGCCACCGGGGCTGGAAACACCATATATTTT. Translation: CATATGAGNTIYF.

V and J are TRBV5-5 and TRBJ2-7; 7 nucleotides line up with TRBD2. The junction had 16 bases not matched to a gene; V was cut back by 4 bases and J by 6 bases. The CDR3 extends over 16 amino acids. Germline lookup yields CDR1 SGHKS and CDR2 YYEKEE (reference sequence). The CDR3 loop reads CASSPTRGAGVGEQYV. CDR3 DNA sequence: TGTGCCAGCAGCCCCACCCGCGGTGCGGGAGTCGGCGAGCAGTACGTC.

The rearrangement uses TRBV18 and TRBJ1-2, with D perhaps matching TRBD1 (6 bases). This CDR3 is 15 amino acids long. CDR1 is KGHSH, CDR2 LQKENI, per germline. V gave up 3 bases and J gave up 5 bases, with 16 bases separating them. The DNA for the CDR3 is TGTGCCAGCTCACCCTCAACAGGGAGGGATTATGGCTACACCTTC. Its protein is CASSPSTGRDYGYTF.

The genes are TRBV6-1 and TRBJ2-1, with 9 nucleotides matching TRBD1. This CDR3 comprises 14 residues. The germline gives CDR1 MNHNS, CDR2 SASEGT. V trimming: 7 bases; J trimming: 4 bases; junction bases outside the gene matches: 5. CDR3 sequence: CASTRDRVYNEQFF. CDR3 in DNA: TGTGCCAGCACAAGGGACAGGGTTTACAATGAGCAGTTCTTC.

This clone has more than one count but fewer than ten. The CDR3 region has the DNA TGTGCCAGCACCCCCGGGACAGGGGGCTACGAGCAGTACTTC. It codes for CASTPGTGGYEQYF. The rearrangement joins TRBV28 to TRBJ2-7; 11 nucleotides align to TRBD1. Losses at the gene ends were 7 bases for V and 3 bases for J; bases not matched to a gene: 5. CDR1 is MDHEN and CDR2 is SYDVKM in the germline V gene. CDR3 length: 14 amino acids.

As regards this clone: Other DNA sequences in this specimen translate into the identical CDR3. The V gene is TRBV5-1, the J gene TRBJ2-3; D may be TRBD1 (6 bases). The CDR3 length is 13 residues. CDR1 and CDR2 (germline): SGHRS, YFSETQ. Trimming removed 0 bases from V and 4 bases from J, with 6 bases in between. The CDR3 sequence: CASSLEGADTQYF. The CDR3 DNA follows: TGCGCCAGCAGCTTGGAGGGGGCAGATACGCAGTATTTT. The entire variable domain, with the rest obtained from reference TRBV5-1 and TRBJ2-3, is as follows: KAGVTQTPRYLIKTRGQQVTLSCSPISGHRSVSWYQQTPGQGLQFLFEYFSETQRNKGNFPGRFSGRQFSNSRSEMNVSTLELGDSALYLCASSLEGADTQYFGPGTRLTVL.

This sequence joins TRBV19 and TRBJ2-1; no firm D call. V was cut by 5 bases and J by 7 bases, with 18 bases left in between. CDR3 length: 15 residues. CDR1 and CDR2 from the germline V gene are LNHDA and SQIVND (reference sequence). The CDR3 DNA sequence: TGTGCCAGTAGTTCCCGTTTAGGCCGGGTTAATGAGCAGTTCTTC. It translates to CASSSRLGRVNEQFF.

This clone has a single count. The chain recombines TRBV19 with TRBJ2-7; the match to TRBD1 covers 10 bases. Trimming removed 5 bases from V and 7 bases from J; junction bases left unmatched: 8. The CDR3 is made up of 14 amino acids. Germline lookup yields CDR1 LNHDA and CDR2 SQIVND (reference sequence). The CDR3 DNA sequence: TGTGCCAGTAGTTGGAGACAGGGGGCTGATGAGCAGTACTTC. Amino acid sequence: CASSWRQGADEQYF.

This clone turned up a few times. J is TRBJ1-2 and V is TRBV5-1, with 8 bases lining up with TRBD1. Germline V lookup: CDR1 SGHRS, CDR2 YFSETQ. After removal of 2 bases from V and 8 bases from J, the junction contained 11 bases not matched to a gene. The CDR3 contains 15 residues. The CDR3 is CASSLSGQGLDGYTF. In DNA form, the CDR3 reads TGCGCCAGCAGCTTATCCGGACAGGGTCTCGACGGCTACACCTTC.